This T cell receptor beta chain was found in a study of CD8+CD57+ T cells in acquired aplastic anemia. Background on the study: The study obtained an average of 3.2 ug of DNA from sorted CD4+ and CD8+ cells. Healthy donors gave approximately 10 million reads on average for CD4+ cells.

The V segment lost 5 bases and the J segment 1 base; nucleotides outside the gene matches: 9. In germline, CDR1 is MNHNS, CDR2 SASEGT. This CDR3 comprises 17 residues. Genomic DNA, serving as template, underwent TCR beta VDJ and CDR3 profiling. TCRdb independently ran MiXCR on the reads; one entry per CDR3 protein. The table includes about 190,000 distinct CDR3 sequences, around 59% detected once. Overall study results and limits: Patients and controls had CD8+ Simpson's diversity values that were not significantly distinct. Overlapping CD8+ CDR3 repertoires of patients and controls contained approximately 28 shared sequences.

Many counts were recorded for this clonotype. As yet, its antigen is unknown. The sample consisted of sorted CD4+, CD8+, or CD8+CD57+ T cells (not recorded which) from PBMCs. The chain carries TRBV6-1 and TRBJ1-5, with 9 nucleotides matching TRBD1. This receptor was obtained from a human donor in good health, serving as a control. The CDR3 region has the DNA TGTGCCAGCAGTATAGTGGACAGGGGAGGGAGCAATCAGCCCCAGCATTTT. Protein: CASSIVDRGGSNQPQHF.